This passage covers 12 T cell receptor beta chains from one sample sequenced in a study of technical replicates of blood from a few donors. Assay used: immunoSEQ multiplex PCR; TCRdb lists only in-frame clones, some missing. The repertoire includes some 80,000 clones, about 91% of them detected once, and 0.39% sits in the top ten. The source material was T cells isolated from PBMCs. The receptor source for this set is a human donor in good health.

V is TRBV6-5 and J is TRBJ2-7, with TRBD1 matching over 8 bases. J lost 1 base, V lost 0 bases, and 5 bases had no gene match. The CDR3 loop spans 16 amino acids. The germline V gene encodes CDR1 MNHEY and CDR2 SVGAGI. The CDR3 bases are TGTGCCAGCAGTTACTCAGGGGGACAGGTTTCCTACGAGCAGTACTTC. Translation: CASSYSGGQVSYEQYF.

DNA for the CDR3: TGTGCCTGTAAGATCTTATCGGGGTATGGCTACACCTTC. This sequence encodes CACKILSGYGYTF. The chain combines TRBV30 with TRBJ1-2; D uncertain. This CDR3 comprises 13 residues. Germline loops: CDR1 GTSNPN, CDR2 SVGIG (reference sequence). Trimming stripped 6 bases from V and 5 bases from J, with 16 bases between. The variable domain in full, completed from reference TRBV30 and TRBJ1-2, reads SQTIHQWPATLVQPVGSPLSLECTVEGTSNPNLYWYRQAAGRGLQLLFYSVGIGQISSEVPQNLSASRPQDRQFILSSKKLLLSDSGFYLCACKILSGYGYTFGSGTRLTVV.

This clone has only one observation. The chain uses TRBV28 and TRBJ2-3; TRBD2 matches 11 bases. Trimming removed 6 bases from V and 1 base from J; junction bases left unmatched: 9. Germline lookup yields CDR1 MDHEN and CDR2 SYDVKM. The CDR3 sequence is 17 residues long. CDR3 coding DNA: TGTGCCAGCAGCTTAGGACTAGCGGGCCTAGGCACAGATACGCAGTATTTT. Protein: CASSLGLAGLGTDTQYF.

The chain carries TRBV6-5 and TRBJ2-1; 9 positions match TRBD1. Germline CDR1 MNHEY, CDR2 SVGAGI. The ends lost 9 bases at V and 5 bases at J; junction bases unmatched: 8. This CDR3 spans 14 amino acids. The CDR3 nucleotides read TGTGCCAGGACTCCGGGACAGGGTGACAATGAGCAGTTCTTC. Protein: CARTPGQGDNEQFF.

This chain joins TRBV27 and TRBJ1-2; D remains unclear. This CDR3 has 14 residues. Trimming removed 3 bases from V and 7 bases from J, with 15 bases in between. The germline CDR1 and CDR2 sequences are MNHEY and SMNVEV (reference sequence). CDR3 nucleotides: TGTGCCAGCAGTTTCGAGGGATTCCTAGGTGGCTACACCTTC. Translation gives CASSFEGFLGGYTF.

V is TRBV6-5 and J is TRBJ2-5; D gene ambiguous. V was clipped by 0 bases and J by 1 base, with 12 bases between them. The CDR3 runs to 16 residues. The germline gives CDR1 MNHEY, CDR2 SVGAGI. The CDR3 nucleotides are TGTGCCAGCAGTTACTCTCGACATATCGTCCAAGAGACCCAGTACTTC. This encodes CASSYSRHIVQETQYF.

This clone was counted a single time. The V gene is TRBV6-1, the J gene TRBJ2-3; D gene ambiguous. The germline V and J ends were trimmed by 6 bases and 6 bases, with 13 bases remaining between them. The CDR3 consists of 13 residues. Germline CDR1 is MNHNS and CDR2 is SASEGT. CDR3 in DNA: TGTGCCAGCAGCCTTAACCTCAGGGATACGCAGTATTTT. Residues: CASSLNLRDTQYF.

The chain joins TRBV10-3 to TRBJ2-7, with TRBD1 identical over 8 bases. CDR3 length: 14 amino acids. Germline V gene sequence: CDR1 ENHRY, CDR2 SYGVKD. V shed 5 bases and J 9 bases; nucleotides not matched to a gene: 12. The CDR3 nucleotides read TGTGCCATCAGTCTCGAGGACAGGGTTGGTGGGCAGTACTTC. As protein: CAISLEDRVGGQYF.

V usage is TRBV5-1 and J usage is TRBJ2-5; possible D gene TRBD2, 6 bases. CDR3 size: 15 residues. Germline V lookup: CDR1 SGHRS, CDR2 YFSETQ. The V and J ends lost 1 base and 0 bases respectively, with 10 bases between them. The CDR3 DNA follows: TGCGCCAGCAGCTTGCATCGCGGGAACCAAGAGACCCAGTACTTC. Its protein is CASSLHRGNQETQYF. Filled out from reference TRBV5-1 and TRBJ2-5, the complete variable domain reads KAGVTQTPRYLIKTRGQQVTLSCSPISGHRSVSWYQQTPGQGLQFLFEYFSETQRNKGNFPGRFSGRQFSNSRSEMNVSTLELGDSALYLCASSLHRGNQETQYFGPGTRLLVL.

In its sample, this clone was seen a few times. V is TRBV28 and J is TRBJ1-1; weak D call: TRBD1 (6 bases). The length of the CDR3 is 11 residues. Germline V gives CDR1 MDHEN, CDR2 SYDVKM. V lost 6 bases to trimming and J lost 10 bases, with 12 bases between them. As DNA, the CDR3 is TGTGCCAGCAGCAACAGGGTACTAGCTTTCTTT. Amino acid sequence: CASSNRVLAFF.

The chain combines TRBV28 with TRBJ2-7, with 7 bases that match TRBD1. Germline loops: CDR1 MDHEN, CDR2 SYDVKM. J was trimmed by 4 bases and V by 2 bases; bases with no gene match: 5. The CDR3 is 14 residues long. CDR3 nucleotides: TGTGCCAGCAGTTTACAAGGGGGCTATTACGAGCAGTACTTC. Protein sequence: CASSLQGGYYEQYF.

The J gene is TRBJ2-2, the V gene TRBV5-4, with D hard to call. V was shortened by 0 bases and J by 4 bases, with 7 bases between the two germline ends. This CDR3 has 14 residues. The germline CDR1 and CDR2 sequences are SGHNT and YYREEE (reference sequence). CDR3 protein: CASSLGLITGELFF. The CDR3 nucleotides read TGTGCCAGCAGCTTGGGTTTAATCACCGGGGAGCTGTTTTTT.